One and the same sample provided the 30 T cell receptor beta chains below, sequenced in a study of T cell repertoires in cytomegalovirus infection. Their cognate antigens are unknown. TCRdb re-derived calls from the reads in MiXCR, one entry per CDR3 protein. Found here are fewer than 850,000 distinct CDR3 sequences, about 27% of them singletons; the top ten hold about 12%. The specimen comprised cultured CD8+ T cells from PBMCs, sampled from culture after CMV antigen stimulation. Receptors were obtained from a human donor in good health (CMV status not recorded). Some clones in this sample may be carry-over from other donors' samples.

The chain links TRBV7-9 to TRBJ1-1; 9 bases map to TRBD1. V lost 5 bases and J lost 6; bases outside the gene matches: 13. The V gene's germline CDR1 is SEHNR and CDR2 FQNEAQ (reference sequence). This CDR3 is built from 16 residues. The CDR3 nucleotides are TGTGCCAGCAGCCTTCGGACAGGGGCGCATGAGGCTGAAGCTTTCTTT. It specifies CASSLRTGAHEAEAFF.

The sample holds a few counts of this clonotype. The chain carries TRBV7-6 and TRBJ1-1; tentative D call: TRBD1 (5 bases). Trimming removed 1 base from V and 0 bases from J, with 12 bases in between. The germline V gene has CDR1 SGHVS and CDR2 FNYEAQ. This CDR3 is 16 amino acids long. CDR3 protein: CASSLGVSGVNTEAFF. The CDR3 DNA reads TGTGCCAGCAGCTTAGGGGTGTCGGGGGTGAACACTGAAGCTTTCTTT.

V gene TRBV7-3 combines with J gene TRBJ2-1; tentatively, D is TRBD1 or TRBD2 (6 bases each). Per the germline V gene, CDR1 is SGHTA and CDR2 is FQGTGA. The CDR3 length is 16 residues. Trimming cost V 3 bases and J 8 bases, with 20 bases left between them. The CDR3 reads CASSFRASGAGDEQFF. Written as DNA, the CDR3 is TGTGCCAGCAGCTTTAGGGCCTCGGGGGCCGGGGATGAGCAGTTCTTC.

This clonotype has only a few counts. The CDR3, as DNA: TGTGCCAGCACCACTTTCGACCGCACTGGGGATGAGCAGTTCTTC. Protein: CASTTFDRTGDEQFF. The chain is built from TRBV27 and TRBJ2-1; no clear D. CDR1 and CDR2 from the germline V gene are MNHEY and SMNVEV (reference sequence). The CDR3 runs 15 residues. V was shortened by 7 bases and J by 8 bases, with 21 bases between the two germline ends.

This CDR3 is CASSLYGSGGFYNEQFF. The CDR3 nucleotides are TGTGCCAGCAGTTTATACGGTAGCGGGGGGTTCTACAATGAGCAGTTCTTC. The V and J genes are TRBV27 and TRBJ2-1; TRBD2 aligns across 10 bases. Unmatched junction bases numbered 6, after V lost 1 base and J lost 3 bases. There are 17 residues in the CDR3. Germline CDR1 reads MNHEY; CDR2 reads SMNVEV (reference sequence).

The J gene is TRBJ1-1, the V gene TRBV4-1; TRBD1 matches 10 bases. The CDR3 is made up of 19 amino acids. V trimming: 0 bases; J trimming: 0 bases; junction bases outside the gene matches: 10. Germline V gives CDR1 MGHRA, CDR2 YSYEKL. The DNA of the CDR3 is TGCGCCAGCAGCCAAGATTGGCGACAGGGGGCTGGCTTGAACACTGAAGCTTTCTTT. As protein: CASSQDWRQGAGLNTEAFF.

The sample holds many counts of this clonotype. The rearrangement joins TRBV7-6 to TRBJ1-2, with D maybe TRBD1 (5 bases). Between the trimmed V and J ends, which lost 2 bases and 4 bases, there was a span of 20 bases. Germline V gene sequence: CDR1 SGHVS, CDR2 FNYEAQ. This CDR3 has 17 residues. The CDR3 nucleotides read TGTGCCAGCAGCTTATGGTCTCAGGGCCGGTCGGTCTATGGCTACACCTTC. This encodes CASSLWSQGRSVYGYTF.

This clonotype showed up just a few times. The CDR3 DNA reads as TGTGCCAGCAGCTATGACAGTTCTGGGGAGCTGTTTTTT. Translated: CASSYDSSGELFF. V is TRBV5-6 and J is TRBJ2-2; D perhaps matches TRBD1 (5 bases). V lost 3 bases, J lost 8 bases, and 11 bases lay in between. Germline loops: CDR1 SGHDT, CDR2 YYEEEE. This CDR3 spans 13 amino acids.

This chain uses TRBV19 with TRBJ1-1; no definite D call. CDR1 is LNHDA, CDR2 SQIVND, per germline (reference sequence). This CDR3 has 15 residues. V gave up 6 bases and J gave up 1 base, with 15 bases separating them. The CDR3 sequence is CASRASQWRNTEAFF. CDR3 nucleotide sequence: TGTGCCAGTAGGGCATCTCAGTGGAGGAACACTGAAGCTTTCTTT.

This chain joins TRBV27 and TRBJ2-1; maybe TRBD2 (6 bases). CDR3 length: 15 residues. Trimming took off 5 bases at V and 7 bases at J, with 18 bases between the two ends. Germline V lookup: CDR1 MNHEY, CDR2 SMNVEV (reference sequence). The CDR3 coding sequence is TGTGCCAGCAGTCCGTGGGCCCGGCGGGATAATGAGCAGTTCTTC. As protein: CASSPWARRDNEQFF.

This clonotype has just a few counts. The V gene is TRBV24-1, the J gene TRBJ2-1, with 8 bases fitting TRBD1. Germline CDR1 KGHDR, CDR2 SFDVKD. The J segment lost 7 bases and the V segment lost 5 bases, leaving 6 bases of the junction unmatched. The CDR3 totals 14 residues. This chain's CDR3 is CATSGQGARNEQFF. The CDR3 DNA is TGTGCCACCAGTGGTCAGGGGGCGCGGAATGAGCAGTTCTTC.

V is TRBV6-4 and J is TRBJ1-5, with D tentatively TRBD1 (5 bases). In germline, CDR1 is MRHNA, CDR2 SNTAGT. This CDR3 contains 17 residues. Trimming shortened V by 7 bases and J by 0 bases, and 19 bases separated the two germline ends. The CDR3 loop is CASTSDRGENSNQPQHF. The CDR3 region has the DNA TGTGCCAGCACTAGCGACCGGGGCGAAAATAGCAATCAGCCCCAGCATTTT.

The rearrangement uses TRBV2 and TRBJ2-6; D is perhaps TRBD1 (6 bases). V was trimmed by 6 bases and J by 0 bases, leaving 15 bases between them. The CDR3 has 17 residues. Germline-derived CDR1 and CDR2 are SNHLY and FYNNEI. CDR3 protein: CASSLTGIGSGANVLTF. Here the CDR3 DNA reads TGTGCCAGCAGCCTAACAGGGATAGGCTCTGGGGCCAACGTCCTGACTTTC.

This chain connects TRBV7-8 to TRBJ2-1; TRBD1 aligns across 7 bases. The CDR3 spans 15 residues. Trimming took 6 bases from V and 5 from J; bases not matched to a gene: 10. Germline CDR1 reads SGHVS; CDR2 reads FQNEAQ. Here the CDR3 DNA reads TGTGCCAGCAGACCGGAAGACAGGGCAAACAATGAGCAGTTCTTC. This translates into CASRPEDRANNEQFF.

CDR3: CASSVLEEKLFF. CDR3 sequence (DNA): TGTGCCAGTAGTGTTTTGGAAGAAAAACTGTTTTTT. The V call is TRBV19, the J call TRBJ1-4; D remains unclear. In germline, CDR1 is LNHDA, CDR2 SQIVND (reference sequence). This CDR3 has 12 amino acids. The germline V and J ends were trimmed by 5 bases and 8 bases, with 9 bases remaining between them.

The chain links TRBV7-4 to TRBJ1-6; D may be TRBD1 (6 bases). The V end was cut by 6 bases, the J end by 6 bases, with 18 bases between. CDR3 length: 16 residues. Germline lookup yields CDR1 SGHVT and CDR2 SQSDAQ. The CDR3 loop reads CASRADSLGFNSPLHF. CDR3 DNA: TGTGCCAGCAGGGCGGACAGTTTAGGGTTTAATTCACCCCTCCACTTT.

The chain joins TRBV12-5 to TRBJ2-2; tentatively, D is TRBD2 (5 bases). The CDR3 runs to 13 residues. V dropped 1 base and J dropped 8 bases, with 8 bases sitting between them. Germline V gene data show CDR1 as LGHNT and CDR2 as FRNRAP. The CDR3 nucleotides read TGTGCTAGTGGTTTGGGAGGGCCGGGGGAGCTGTTTTTT. This encodes CASGLGGPGELFF.

The CDR3 loop is CASSPEVPTEAFF. CDR3 DNA sequence: TGTGCCAGCAGCCCCGAGGTTCCCACTGAAGCTTTCTTT. The chain links TRBV5-5 to TRBJ1-1; D remains ambiguous. The germline gives CDR1 SGHKS, CDR2 YYEKEE (reference sequence). The CDR3 is 13 amino acids. V was cut by 4 bases and J by 4 bases, with 11 bases left in between.

This clonotype was recorded at least ten times. The chain recombines TRBV7-8 with TRBJ2-5; D is perhaps TRBD1 (5 bases). The V and J ends lost 2 bases and 5 bases respectively, with 9 bases between them. Germline CDR1 is SGHVS and CDR2 is FQNEAQ. The CDR3 length is 13 residues. Here the CDR3 DNA reads TGTGCCAGCAGCTTACCAGGGATCGAGACCCAGTACTTC. Protein sequence: CASSLPGIETQYF. The full variable domain, rest sourced from reference TRBV7-8 and TRBJ2-5, is GAGVSQSPRYKVAKRGQDVALRCDPISGHVSLFWYQQALGQGPEFLTYFQNEAQLDKSGLPSDRFFAERPEGSVSTLKIQRTQQEDSAVYLCASSLPGIETQYFGPGTRLLVL.

This clonotype was counted only a few times. V usage is TRBV15 and J usage is TRBJ2-1, with no clear D. Per germline, CDR1 LNHNV and CDR2 YYDKDF (reference sequence). CDR3 size: 14 residues. Between the trimmed V and J ends, which lost 1 base and 6 bases, there was a span of 10 bases. CDR3 protein: CATSRVSAPNEQFF. CDR3 nucleotide sequence: TGTGCCACCAGCAGAGTATCCGCACCCAATGAGCAGTTCTTC.

This clonotype has just a few counts. The genes are TRBV4-3 and TRBJ2-1, with 7 bases identical to TRBD1. V lost 2 bases to trimming and J lost 4 bases; unmatched junction nucleotides: 5. Germline V gene sequence: CDR1 LGHNA, CDR2 YSLEER. The CDR3 covers 15 residues. The CDR3, as DNA: TGCGCCAGCAGCCAAACAGGGGCTAGATACAATGAGCAGTTCTTC. Residues: CASSQTGARYNEQFF.

V gene TRBV6-2 or TRBV6-3 combines with J gene TRBJ2-4; D may correspond to TRBD1 or TRBD2 (5 bases each). V gave up 0 bases and J gave up 3 bases, with 18 bases separating them. This CDR3 has 18 residues. Germline V lookup: CDR1 MNHEY, CDR2 SVGEGT. The CDR3 here is CASSYSTRGAGFKNIQYF. In DNA, the CDR3 is TGTGCCAGCAGTTACTCGACGAGGGGCGCCGGGTTCAAAAACATTCAGTACTTC.

This clonotype was picked up a small number of times. CDR3 sequence: CASSQDGRRYYNSPLHF. In DNA form, the CDR3 reads TGTGCCAGCAGCCAAGACGGGAGGAGGTACTATAATTCACCCCTCCACTTT. V gene TRBV25-1 combines with J gene TRBJ1-6, with no clear D. The CDR3 loop spans 17 amino acids. The germline gives CDR1 MGHDK, CDR2 SYGVNS. Trimming removed 6 bases at V and 3 bases at J, with 18 bases between.

The chain carries TRBV27 and TRBJ2-1; 8 bases fit TRBD1. J gave up 7 bases and V 3 bases, and 2 bases lay outside the gene matches. CDR1 and CDR2 (germline): MNHEY, SMNVEV (reference sequence). The CDR3 consists of 13 residues. This CDR3 is CASSLRDRNEQFF. The CDR3 DNA reads as TGTGCCAGCAGTTTGAGGGACAGGAATGAGCAGTTCTTC.

This clonotype was picked up a small number of times. The V gene is TRBV4-1, the J gene TRBJ2-7; D is uncertain. This CDR3 has 13 residues. CDR1 is MGHRA and CDR2 is YSYEKL in the germline V gene. V lost 0 bases to trimming and J lost 5 bases, with 8 bases between them. Written as DNA, the CDR3 is TGCGCCAGCAGCCAAGAATACCGGGACGAGCAGTACGTC. Encoded protein: CASSQEYRDEQYV.

This clonotype was detected a few times. The rearrangement joins TRBV7-8 to TRBJ1-1; the D gene is possibly TRBD1 (6 bases). Trimming took off 5 bases at V and 4 bases at J, with 11 bases between the two ends. Germline V lookup: CDR1 SGHVS, CDR2 FQNEAQ. The length of the CDR3 is 13 residues. CDR3 protein: CASSRRGATEAFF. The CDR3 bases are TGTGCCAGCAGCCGTAGGGGGGCCACTGAAGCTTTCTTT.

Points on this clonotype: The CDR3 end shows no conserved phenylalanine or tryptophan, and so a read error is likely. The V and J genes are TRBV3-1 and TRBJ1-6; D is ambiguous. CDR3 length equals 15 residues. V was pared by 0 bases and J by 3 bases, with 6 bases between. CDR1 is LGHDT, CDR2 YNNKEL, per germline (reference sequence). The CDR3 coding sequence is TGTGCCAGCAGCCAAGAAAGCAGCTATAATTCACCCCTCCACTCT. Translated, it gives CASSQESSYNSPLHS.

This clonotype was found a few times. The DNA for the CDR3 is TGTGCCAGCAGCTTACGGGGTCAAACAGATACGCAGTATTTT. It yields the protein CASSLRGQTDTQYF. The chain joins TRBV7-6 to TRBJ2-3, with D possibly being TRBD2 (5 bases). Trimming took off 2 bases at V and 3 bases at J, with 9 bases between the two ends. This CDR3 region has 14 residues. The germline V gene encodes CDR1 SGHVS and CDR2 FNYEAQ. The full variable domain, in which reference TRBV7-6 and TRBJ2-3 provide the parts outside the CDR3, is GAGVSQSPRYKVTKRGQDVALRCDPISGHVSLYWYRQALGQGPEFLTYFNYEAQQDKSGLPNDRFSAERPEGSISTLTIQRTEQRDSAMYRCASSLRGQTDTQYFGPGTRLTVL.

This chain joins TRBV15 and TRBJ1-1, with D hard to call. This CDR3 has 17 residues. Trimming pared 0 bases from V and 2 bases from J, leaving 16 bases between. The germline V gene encodes CDR1 LNHNV and CDR2 YYDKDF (reference sequence). CDR3 region: CATSRDRGLPHNTEAFF. The CDR3 coding sequence is TGTGCCACCAGCAGAGATCGAGGACTGCCACACAACACTGAAGCTTTCTTT.

In this sample, this clonotype turned up many times. The gene calls are TRBV6-5 and TRBJ1-2; 9 bases match TRBD1. CDR1 MNHEY and CDR2 SVGAGI come from the germline V gene. Unmatched junction bases numbered 11, after V lost 0 bases and J lost 6 bases. This CDR3 has 17 residues. The CDR3 protein is CASSYSMGTGLKDGYTF. For the CDR3, the DNA is TGTGCCAGCAGTTACTCGATGGGGACAGGGCTAAAGGATGGCTACACCTTC.